This T cell receptor (beta chain) was sequenced in a study of beta chain features in type 1 diabetes. Across the whole study: The samples had 107,917,701 sorted cells examined in all.

The study's findings and limits: A greater similarity of naive, central memory and Treg TCRB repertoires was seen among patients than among healthy donors. TCRB CDR3s from Type 1 diabetes patients were moderately but significantly shorter in all four CD4+ subsets. Cells with high TCR expression could be over-represented when cDNA is sequenced.

Reverse transcription of all isolated RNA meant that expressed TCRB transcripts were sequenced. Sequencing used immunoSEQ multiplex PCR; TCRdb keeps in-frame clones, though not all of them. The repertoire has some 130,000 clones, around 8.8% of them found once; the top ten carry approximately 0.7%. There are a few counts of this clone. Antigen unknown. The authors sorted CD4+ naive, central memory, regulatory and stem cell-like memory cells via CD45RO/CCR7/CD25/CD127/CD95/CD27. This CDR3 has 15 amino acids. Unmatched junction bases numbered 7, after V lost 1 base and J lost 5 bases. CDR1 is SEHNR and CDR2 is FQNEAQ in the germline V gene (reference sequence).

The clonotype originates from a man younger than 40 with type 1 diabetes. The J gene is TRBJ2-5, the V gene TRBV7-9; TRBD2 agrees at 7 bases. Sequenced material: central memory CD4+ T cells from blood. DNA for the CDR3: TGTGCCAGCAGCTTAGGGTCTAGCGGTGAGGAGACCCAGTACTTC. Amino acid sequence: CASSLGSSGEETQYF. Complete variable domain (other parts from reference TRBV7-9 and TRBJ2-5): DTGVSQNPRHKITKRGQNVTFRCDPISEHNRLYWYRQTLGQGPEFLTYFQNEAQLEKSRLLSDRFSAERPKGSFSTLEIQRTEQGDSAMYLCASSLGSSGEETQYFGPGTRLLVL.